These T cell receptor beta chains were read from a single sample in a study of T cell responses to AZD1222 COVID-19 vaccine. Profiling relied on immunoSEQ multiplex PCR, and the TCRdb table lists in-frame clones only, not all of them. The sample yields under 150,000 clones, around 88% seen once. Specimen: peripheral blood, collected on day 0 of AZD1222 vaccination. These receptors all stem from an adult in good health. Each CDR3 is given with its conserved first and last residue. Fields, in order: D gene, J gene, V gene, clone size, CDR3 DNA, CDR3 protein. The D gene is left open where the match is weak. The size of a clone is reported for some rows only, either as once, few or many, or as a class for expanded clones.

d_gene: TRBD1; j_gene: TRBJ1-5; v_gene: TRBV2; abundance: NA; CDR3nt: TGTGCCAGCAGTGAATTACAGGGACAGGATCAGCCCCAGCATTTT; CDR3aa: CASSELQGQDQPQHF
d_gene: NA; j_gene: TRBJ2-7; v_gene: TRBV11-2; abundance: NA; CDR3nt: TGTGCCAGCAGCAGGAGTCGAGACGGACCCTACGAGCAGTACTTC; CDR3aa: CASSRSRDGPYEQYF
d_gene: TRBD1; j_gene: TRBJ2-7; v_gene: TRBV5-1; abundance: NA; CDR3nt: TGCGCCAGCAGCCACCGGGACAGGGCGTCCTACGAGCAGTACTTC; CDR3aa: CASSHRDRASYEQYF
d_gene: NA; j_gene: TRBJ1-2; v_gene: TRBV7-2; abundance: few; CDR3nt: TGTGCCAGCAGCTTAGTCGTTGGGGGCCTGGGCTATGGCTACACCTTC; CDR3aa: CASSLVVGGLGYGYTF
d_gene: NA; j_gene: TRBJ2-7; v_gene: TRBV5-6; abundance: few; CDR3nt: TGTGCCAGCAGCTTGACTAGTCCCTACGAGCAGTACTTC; CDR3aa: CASSLTSPYEQYF
d_gene: TRBD1; j_gene: TRBJ2-3; v_gene: TRBV10-3; abundance: once; CDR3nt: TGTGCCATCAGTGAGTCTCAAGGCAGGGGGTCAACAGATACGCAGTATTTT; CDR3aa: CAISESQGRGSTDTQYF
d_gene: NA; j_gene: TRBJ1-5; v_gene: TRBV27; abundance: NA; CDR3nt: TGTGCCAGCAGTTTATCGTCGAATTGGTTGCAGCCCCAGCATTTT; CDR3aa: CASSLSSNWLQPQHF
d_gene: TRBD1; j_gene: TRBJ2-2; v_gene: TRBV11-2; abundance: NA; CDR3nt: TGTGCCAGCAGCTCCCGGACAGGGGGCCGGGAGGGCACCGGGGAGCTGTTTTTT; CDR3aa: CASSSRTGGREGTGELFF
d_gene: TRBD1; j_gene: TRBJ1-4; v_gene: TRBV5-4; abundance: NA; CDR3nt: TGTGCCAGCAGCTTGGCCTCAGGGGGGAACAGTGAAAAACTGTTTTTT; CDR3aa: CASSLASGGNSEKLFF
d_gene: TRBD1; j_gene: TRBJ1-6; v_gene: TRBV5-6; abundance: NA; CDR3nt: TGTGCCAGCAGCTTGCCCGGGACAGGGGATTCACCCCTCCACTTT; CDR3aa: CASSLPGTGDSPLHF
d_gene: NA; j_gene: TRBJ1-1; v_gene: TRBV3-1/TRBV3-2; abundance: NA; CDR3nt: TGTGCCAGCAGCCAAATCCGGGGACTAATGAACACTGAAGCTTTCTTT; CDR3aa: CASSQIRGLMNTEAFF
d_gene: NA; j_gene: TRBJ2-3; v_gene: TRBV6-5; abundance: once; CDR3nt: TGTGCCAGCAGTTACTTGGGGATGGTGAATACGCAGTATTTT; CDR3aa: CASSYLGMVNTQYF
d_gene: NA; j_gene: TRBJ1-2; v_gene: TRBV5-4; abundance: NA; CDR3nt: TGTGCCAGCAGCCCCCGACTCACAGGGCGAGGCGGCTACACCTTC; CDR3aa: CASSPRLTGRGGYTF
d_gene: TRBD1; j_gene: TRBJ1-4; v_gene: TRBV2; abundance: NA; CDR3nt: TGTGCCAGCAGTGGCGGGACAGGGTCGGCGAGAAATGAAAAACTGTTTTTT; CDR3aa: CASSGGTGSARNEKLFF
d_gene: NA; j_gene: TRBJ2-2; v_gene: TRBV4-2; abundance: NA; CDR3nt: TGTGCCAGCAGCCAAGATTTTGCAACGACCGGGGAGCTGTTTTTT; CDR3aa: CASSQDFATTGELFF
d_gene: NA; j_gene: TRBJ2-7; v_gene: TRBV7-2; abundance: NA; CDR3nt: TGTGCCAGCAGCTCTTCCGGGACTCACACCTACGAGCAGTACTTC; CDR3aa: CASSSSGTHTYEQYF
d_gene: NA; j_gene: TRBJ1-5; v_gene: TRBV6-5; abundance: NA; CDR3nt: TGTGCCAGCGGTTCAGGGAAAAAACAGCCCCAGCATTTT; CDR3aa: CASGSGKKQPQHF
d_gene: TRBD1; j_gene: TRBJ1-2; v_gene: TRBV5-5; abundance: NA; CDR3nt: TGTGCCAGCAGCTTCTGGCAGGGGGGGTTTTATGGCTACACCTTC; CDR3aa: CASSFWQGGFYGYTF
d_gene: TRBD1; j_gene: TRBJ1-4; v_gene: TRBV5-1; abundance: NA; CDR3nt: TGCGCCAGCAGCGGGACAGGTCAAAATGAAAAACTGTTTTTT; CDR3aa: CASSGTGQNEKLFF
d_gene: TRBD2; j_gene: TRBJ2-7; v_gene: TRBV2; abundance: NA; CDR3nt: TGTGCCAGCCAGGCCAGGACTAGCGCCTCCTACGAGCAGTACTTC; CDR3aa: CASQARTSASYEQYF
d_gene: NA; j_gene: TRBJ2-3; v_gene: TRBV6-5; abundance: NA; CDR3nt: TGTGCCAGCAGTCCGTCTGGGTCGATAGATACGCAGTATTTT; CDR3aa: CASSPSGSIDTQYF
d_gene: TRBD1; j_gene: TRBJ1-6; v_gene: TRBV20-1; abundance: NA; CDR3nt: TGCAGTGCTGGGGGACAGGTGAAGGTTTTT; CDR3aa: CSAGGQVKVF
d_gene: NA; j_gene: TRBJ1-3; v_gene: TRBV7-2; abundance: few; CDR3nt: TGTGCCAGCAGCCCCTCAGGGCGGGGCTTCTCCTCTGGAAACACCATATATTTT; CDR3aa: CASSPSGRGFSSGNTIYF
d_gene: TRBD1; j_gene: TRBJ2-7; v_gene: TRBV6-1; abundance: few; CDR3nt: TGTGCCAGCAGCGCCGGGACAGGGGGCGACGAGCAGTACTTC; CDR3aa: CASSAGTGGDEQYF
d_gene: NA; j_gene: TRBJ2-1; v_gene: TRBV5-5; abundance: few; CDR3nt: TGTGCCAGCAGCCCCACCCCTACGGTCGCGCGAAATGAGCAGTTCTTC; CDR3aa: CASSPTPTVARNEQFF
d_gene: NA; j_gene: TRBJ2-3; v_gene: TRBV7-3; abundance: NA; CDR3nt: TGTGCCAGCAGCCAAGGGGCTAGCGGCACAGATACGCAGTATTTT; CDR3aa: CASSQGASGTDTQYF
d_gene: NA; j_gene: TRBJ2-7; v_gene: TRBV9; abundance: NA; CDR3nt: TGTGCCAGCAGCCCTTGGACAGGCAAAGCGGGGGAGCAGTACTTC; CDR3aa: CASSPWTGKAGEQYF
d_gene: NA; j_gene: TRBJ2-7; v_gene: TRBV5-4; abundance: NA; CDR3nt: TGTGCCAGCAAGAGGGGTGGCGGTTACGAGCAGTACTTC; CDR3aa: CASKRGGGYEQYF
d_gene: NA; j_gene: TRBJ2-3; v_gene: TRBV5-6; abundance: NA; CDR3nt: TGTGCCAGCAGCTTGCGTCTTGGCAGCACAGATACGCAGTATTTT; CDR3aa: CASSLRLGSTDTQYF
d_gene: NA; j_gene: TRBJ1-1; v_gene: TRBV7-2; abundance: NA; CDR3nt: TGTGCCAGCAGCTTTTCCGTTGTGCAGAACACTGAAGCTTTCTTT; CDR3aa: CASSFSVVQNTEAFF
d_gene: NA; j_gene: TRBJ1-6; v_gene: TRBV27; abundance: once; CDR3nt: TGTGCCAGCAACCAGGGCGGGTGGGGAAATTCACCCCTCCACTTT; CDR3aa: CASNQGGWGNSPLHF
d_gene: TRBD1; j_gene: TRBJ2-7; v_gene: TRBV5-6; abundance: NA; CDR3nt: TGTGCCAGCACCCACGGGGACAGGGGTGCCTACGAGCAGTACTTC; CDR3aa: CASTHGDRGAYEQYF
d_gene: NA; j_gene: TRBJ2-1; v_gene: TRBV6-6; abundance: NA; CDR3nt: TGTGCCAGCAGTTTCTCGACAAGCTACAATGAGCAGTTCTTC; CDR3aa: CASSFSTSYNEQFF
d_gene: NA; j_gene: TRBJ1-2; v_gene: TRBV6-5; abundance: once; CDR3nt: TGTGCCAGCACTTCGTTGGACGGGGATGGCTACACCTTC; CDR3aa: CASTSLDGDGYTF
d_gene: NA; j_gene: TRBJ1-1; v_gene: TRBV27; abundance: NA; CDR3nt: TGTGCCAGCAGTTACCGCAGGGGAGGGAACGCTGAAGCTTTCTTT; CDR3aa: CASSYRRGGNAEAFF
d_gene: TRBD1; j_gene: TRBJ1-1; v_gene: TRBV3-1/TRBV3-2; abundance: NA; CDR3nt: TGTGCCAGCAGCCTTGACAGGGGGCGTACTGAAGCTTTCTTT; CDR3aa: CASSLDRGRTEAFF
d_gene: NA; j_gene: TRBJ1-1; v_gene: TRBV10-3; abundance: many; CDR3nt: TGTGCCATCAGTGATATGAAACACGAGGGGGGATGGAACACTGAAGCTTTCTTT; CDR3aa: CAISDMKHEGGWNTEAFF
d_gene: NA; j_gene: TRBJ2-7; v_gene: TRBV29-1; abundance: NA; CDR3nt: TGCAGCCCCCTGGAGGTCGGGGCGGATAAGTCTTACGAGCAGTACTTC; CDR3aa: CSPLEVGADKSYEQYF
d_gene: NA; j_gene: TRBJ2-5; v_gene: TRBV5-6; abundance: NA; CDR3nt: TGTGCCAGCAGCTTGGAAGGGAGGGAGACCCAGTACTTC; CDR3aa: CASSLEGRETQYF
d_gene: NA; j_gene: TRBJ2-2; v_gene: TRBV29-1; abundance: medium-sized; CDR3nt: TGCAGCGTAGCGAACCTCCCCCCCCCGAACACCGGGGAGCTGTTTTTT; CDR3aa: CSVANLPPPNTGELFF
d_gene: TRBD1; j_gene: TRBJ1-2; v_gene: TRBV6-5; abundance: NA; CDR3nt: TGTGCCAGCAGTCCTAGGGGGACAGGCGATGGCTACACCTTC; CDR3aa: CASSPRGTGDGYTF
d_gene: NA; j_gene: TRBJ2-7; v_gene: TRBV19; abundance: once; CDR3nt: TGTGCCAGTAGTATAGGGCCCTACGAGCAGTACTTC; CDR3aa: CASSIGPYEQYF
d_gene: NA; j_gene: TRBJ2-1; v_gene: TRBV11-2; abundance: NA; CDR3nt: TGTGCCAGCAGCTTACCCCACTTAGGGAACCGTCTCAACAATGAGCAGTTCTTC; CDR3aa: CASSLPHLGNRLNNEQFF
d_gene: TRBD1; j_gene: TRBJ2-3; v_gene: TRBV19; abundance: NA; CDR3nt: TGTGCCAGTAGTATCGGGACAGGGAGCACAGATACGCAGTATTTT; CDR3aa: CASSIGTGSTDTQYF
d_gene: TRBD1; j_gene: TRBJ1-4; v_gene: TRBV18; abundance: NA; CDR3nt: TGTGCCAGCTCACCCGGGACAGATGAAAAACTGTTTTTT; CDR3aa: CASSPGTDEKLFF
d_gene: NA; j_gene: TRBJ1-2; v_gene: TRBV3-1/TRBV3-2; abundance: NA; CDR3nt: TGTGCCAGCAGCCAAGATCATCTGGGGAGGGGCTACACCTTC; CDR3aa: CASSQDHLGRGYTF
d_gene: NA; j_gene: TRBJ1-2; v_gene: TRBV27; abundance: few; CDR3nt: TGTGCCAGCAAGGCCCGGGGAATATATAACTATGGCTACACCTTC; CDR3aa: CASKARGIYNYGYTF
d_gene: NA; j_gene: TRBJ1-2; v_gene: TRBV7-8; abundance: NA; CDR3nt: TGTGCCAGCAGCTTAGTACAGGGAGGATATGGCTACACCTTC; CDR3aa: CASSLVQGGYGYTF
d_gene: NA; j_gene: TRBJ1-6; v_gene: TRBV5-8; abundance: NA; CDR3nt: TGTGCCAGCAGCTCGAGAGCGAGCTCCTATAATTCACCCCTCCACTTT; CDR3aa: CASSSRASSYNSPLHF
d_gene: NA; j_gene: TRBJ1-4; v_gene: TRBV7-9; abundance: NA; CDR3nt: TGTGCCAGCACCCGGTGGGGCAGATCAACTAATGAAAAACTGTTTTTT; CDR3aa: CASTRWGRSTNEKLFF
d_gene: NA; j_gene: TRBJ2-2; v_gene: TRBV7-3; abundance: NA; CDR3nt: TGTGCCAGCAGCTCTGGTAGGGGCGATTCAACCGGGGAGCTGTTTTTT; CDR3aa: CASSSGRGDSTGELFF
d_gene: TRBD1; j_gene: TRBJ1-4; v_gene: TRBV5-1; abundance: NA; CDR3nt: TGCGCCAGCAGCTCCACGGTAGAGGGGGCTGAAAAACTGTTTTTT; CDR3aa: CASSSTVEGAEKLFF
d_gene: NA; j_gene: TRBJ2-5; v_gene: TRBV7-2; abundance: NA; CDR3nt: TGTGCCAGCAGCTCACAAGAGACCCAGTACTTC; CDR3aa: CASSSQETQYF
d_gene: TRBD1; j_gene: TRBJ2-7; v_gene: TRBV18; abundance: NA; CDR3nt: TGTGCCAGCTCCCCAACCGGGGACAGCTCCTACGAGCAGTACTTC; CDR3aa: CASSPTGDSSYEQYF